This T cell receptor beta chain was found in a study of blood T cell repertoires in COVID-19. Study-wide context: Acute and convalescent COVID-19 specimens originated in the United States, Italy and Spain.

This CDR3 contains 15 residues. Germline assignment: CDR1 SGHTA and CDR2 FQGNSA. Trimming took 2 bases from V and 4 from J, leaving 12 bases between them. Residents of about two dozen US areas, aged roughly 18 to 89 years, made up the participants. Cohort allocation depended upon clinical history that participants reported. Cohort 3 recovery required two negative PCRs, clearance, or symptom resolution. Sequencing used immunoSEQ multiplex PCR; TCRdb keeps in-frame clones, though not all of them. This sample has about 310,000 clones, with about 89% found just once. The clonotype comes from a man between 60 and 70 years old who had recovered from COVID-19. Material for sequencing was PBMCs or T cells enriched from blood (not recorded which). The chain couples TRBV7-2 to TRBJ2-1, with D hard to call. CDR3 bases: TGTGCCAGCAGCTTACTGTTTAGCTCGTACAATGAGCAGTTCTTC. Protein product: CASSLLFSSYNEQFF.